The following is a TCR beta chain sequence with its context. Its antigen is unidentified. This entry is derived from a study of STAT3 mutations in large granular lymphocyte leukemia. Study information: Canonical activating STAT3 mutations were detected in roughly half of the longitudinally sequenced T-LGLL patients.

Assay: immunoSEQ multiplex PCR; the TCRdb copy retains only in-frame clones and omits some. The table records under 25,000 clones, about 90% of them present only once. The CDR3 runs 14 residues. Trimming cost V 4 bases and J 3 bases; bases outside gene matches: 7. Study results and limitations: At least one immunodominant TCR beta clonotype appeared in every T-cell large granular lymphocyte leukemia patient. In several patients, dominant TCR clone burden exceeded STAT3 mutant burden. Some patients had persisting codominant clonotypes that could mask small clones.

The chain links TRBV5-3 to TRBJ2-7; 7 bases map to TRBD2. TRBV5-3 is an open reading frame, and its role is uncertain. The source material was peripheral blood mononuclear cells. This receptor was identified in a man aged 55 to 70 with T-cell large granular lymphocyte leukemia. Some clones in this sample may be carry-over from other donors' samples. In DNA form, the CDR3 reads TGTGCCAGAAGCGACATAGCGGGCCGCTACGAGCAGTACTTC. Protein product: CARSDIAGRYEQYF.